This T cell receptor beta chain is drawn from a study of T cell repertoires in cytomegalovirus infection. Study at large: It can be stated that public TCR beta signatures indicated CMV infection as well as a matching HLA type. General study points: The response measured ex vivo was dominated by TCR beta clonotypes (HLA-C-restricted and CMV-specific).

This clonotype was detected ten times or more. Its antigen is not identified. Using its own MiXCR run on the reads, TCRdb lists one record per CDR3 protein. The top ten clones hold about 10% of a sample with about 150,000 distinct CDR3 sequences, around a quarter of them seen once. Sequences were obtained from PBMCs. This receptor was taken from a human donor in good health (CMV status not recorded). Some clones in this sample may be carry-over from other donors' samples.

As DNA, the CDR3 is TGTGCCAGCAGTCATCCAGGAGAAGGAAGCGAGCAGTACTTC. It yields the protein CASSHPGEGSEQYF. The chain is built from TRBV11-3 and TRBJ2-7; the D is unclear. The germline V gene encodes CDR1 SGHNT and CDR2 YENEEA. V shed 6 bases and J shed 6 bases, with 18 bases lying between them. The CDR3 is 14 amino acids.